The TCR beta chain under discussion was sequenced for a study of CD8+CD57+ T cells in acquired aplastic anemia. Whole-study context: DNA from sorted CD4+ and CD8+ cells averaged around 3.2 ug. Healthy donors yielded around 11 million CD4+ cell reads on average. General study results and limits: Patients had approximately 30 CD8+ CDR3 sequences in common with controls (the shared set). CD8+ Simpson's diversity in patients was not significantly different from that in controls.

Concerning this clonotype itself: Its specificity is not known.

The V end lost 7 bases, the J end lost 1 base, and 14 bases lay between the germline ends. This CDR3 comprises 16 residues. Germline V CDR1 and CDR2: ENHRY, SYGVKD. Using genomic DNA as the template, TCR beta VDJ and CDR3 profiling was carried out. Each CDR3 protein gets one entry after TCRdb re-called the reads with MiXCR. The sample has about 190,000 distinct CDR3 sequences; roughly 56% are singletons. The receptor was derived from a human donor in good health, serving as a control. Sequencing input: sorted CD4+, CD8+, or CD8+CD57+ T cells (not recorded which) from PBMCs. This chain uses TRBV10-3 with TRBJ2-6; D is possibly TRBD1 (6 bases). CDR3 sequence reads: CAINQGLMSGANVLTF. DNA of the CDR3: TGTGCCATCAATCAGGGGTTGATGTCTGGGGCCAACGTCCTGACTTTC.